What follows describes a single T cell receptor (beta chain). This clone was seen once. The antigen it binds to is not known. The record has no base qualities; no much larger clone is one base away. This record belongs to a study of shared T cell receptors in the human thymus (dated by TCRdb to 2020 to 2022). For the study in its entirety: The study examined how the human thymus generates shared, self-reactive T-cell receptor alpha chains.

Its CDR3 holds 15 amino acids, cysteine through phenylalanine. This entry keeps only the CDR3 DNA: 45 bases, framed from base 1. The V and J ends are trimmed by 5 bases and 4 bases, leaving 17 bases between them. Looking up the germline V gene yields CDR1 SGHDN and CDR2 FVKESK. The library was produced with the immunoSEQ multiplex PCR assay. TCRdb holds this immuneACCESS table with in-frame rearrangements only. Some clones are missing; in checked studies, unresolved V genes explain under half, and the rest has no known cause. This sample lists 500,000 to 750,000 clones; 70% to 90% were detected once. The top ten hold approximately 0.011% of the sample. These same data were also listed under a study on human thymus T cells. That second publication adds: Donors were immunologically healthy infants undergoing open corrective cardiac surgery for congenital heart defects in Finland. Thymus tissue was obtained as surgical resects removed during corrective cardiac surgery. Usage of V and J gene segments appeared to be biased in both the thymic and the peripheral blood repertoires. The related research found that thymic TCR repertoires overlapped highly between unrelated individuals. TCR alpha and beta repertoires from fewer than ten infant thymus samples and a few related peripheral blood samples were characterized in the study. The cohort included more than five male and a couple of female infants, with donor ages spanning 7 to 244 days. Thymocytes were freed from the tissue by mechanical means and kept at -70 degrees C as pellets of about 9-33 million cells. Genomic DNA was extracted from frozen cell pellets with a QIAsymphony instrument. The immunoSEQ multiplex PCR assay was used to amplify the TCRB and TCRAD loci from a standardized amount of quality-controlled genomic DNA. The amplicons spanned the V(D)J region and were long enough to cover the CDR3 and allow V and J genes to be identified. The amplicons were sequenced on an Illumina platform via the commercial immunoSEQ service. Primer bias and sequencing errors were corrected using previously described methods, and TCRAD and TCRB definitions followed the IMGT database. immunoSEQ Analyzer 3.0 and VDJTools were used for repertoire analysis, which covered basic statistics, V/J segment usage, diversity estimates, rarefaction and pairwise overlap. Diversity was estimated using the Chao1, ChaoE, Efron-Thisted, Shannon and inverse Simpson indices, and was also estimated on datasets down-sampled to the size of the smallest sample. For repertoire overlap, CDR3 nucleotide sequence, V gene and J gene had to match strictly, and clustering was done by Jaccard-based multidimensional scaling. On average, about 800,000 unique TCRB clonotypes were obtained from thymus samples, compared with 70,000 to 100,000 from blood samples.

The rearrangement combines TRBV14 with TRBJ1-2; TRBD1 is a weak D gene call, 6 bases matching. This TCR was sampled from a boy under three years old with a congenital heart defect. Donor details come from another sample of the same person, matched by shared clones. Sequencing was done on a sample of thymocytes. The CDR3 corresponds to CASSVRDTSSYGYTF. The sequence in DNA is TGTGCCAGCAGCGTACGGGACACTTCTTCCTATGGCTACACCTTC.